The 27 T cell receptor beta chains listed next were all sequenced from one sample in a study of blood T cell repertoires in COVID-19. The repertoire was sequenced with immunoSEQ multiplex PCR; TCRdb's copy has only in-frame clones and lacks some. The table includes roughly 140,000 clones, about 79% detected once. Material: peripheral blood. All receptors come from a woman aged 50 to 60 with acute or convalescent COVID-19.

This clone was seen more than once but under ten times. The chain has TRBV28 and TRBJ2-4; 9 bases map to TRBD2. Per germline, CDR1 MDHEN and CDR2 SYDVKM. J was trimmed by 14 bases and V by 3 bases; bases with no gene match: 5. CDR3 length equals 12 residues. The CDR3 protein is CASSFGLAGKYF. The CDR3 nucleotides read TGTGCCAGCAGTTTTGGTCTAGCGGGAAAGTACTTC.

V gene TRBV2 combines with J gene TRBJ1-2; D call uncertain. Trimming took 4 bases from V and 4 from J, leaving 10 bases between them. CDR1 SNHLY and CDR2 FYNNEI come from the germline V gene. The CDR3 has 13 residues. This chain's CDR3 is CASSVSGRYGYTF. As DNA, the CDR3 is TGTGCCAGCAGTGTATCAGGTCGCTATGGCTACACCTTC.

In its sample, this clone was seen a few times. The chain uses TRBV28 and TRBJ1-4; a weak D match, TRBD1 (5 bases). The CDR3 length is 15 residues. The germline V gene has CDR1 MDHEN and CDR2 SYDVKM. The germline V and J ends were trimmed by 2 bases and 7 bases, with 14 bases remaining between them. This CDR3 reads CASSLLSGSGEKLFF. CDR3 sequence (DNA): TGTGCCAGCAGTTTACTATCAGGGTCGGGTGAAAAACTGTTTTTT. Looking up the rest from reference TRBV28 and TRBJ1-4 gives the full variable domain: DVKVTQSSRYLVKRTGEKVFLECVQDMDHENMFWYRQDPGLGLRLIYFSYDVKMKEKGDIPEGYSVSREKKERFSLILESASTNQTSMYLCASSLLSGSGEKLFFGSGTQLSVL.

The rearrangement joins TRBV18 to TRBJ2-1; 7 bases align to TRBD2. CDR3 length: 16 amino acids. Trimming took 1 base from V and 0 from J; bases not matched to a gene: 3. Germline CDR1 KGHSH, CDR2 LQKENI. The CDR3 protein is CASSPLAGSSYNEQFF. In nucleotides, the CDR3 is TGTGCCAGCTCACCACTAGCGGGTAGCTCCTACAATGAGCAGTTCTTC.

The genes are TRBV5-1 and TRBJ2-1, with 8 bases lining up with TRBD2. CDR1 and CDR2 from the germline V gene are SGHRS and YFSETQ. The ends lost 4 bases at V and 10 bases at J; junction bases unmatched: 10. CDR3 length: 14 residues. CDR3 nucleotide sequence: TGCGCCAGCAGCCCCGGGGGGGCCGCCCGGGAGCAGTTCTTC. This translates into CASSPGGAAREQFF.

This chain links TRBV11-2 with TRBJ2-7; D perhaps matches TRBD1 (5 bases). Trimming removed 5 bases from V and 5 bases from J, with 13 bases in between. Germline loops: CDR1 SGHAT, CDR2 FQNNGV. The CDR3 is made up of 13 amino acids. The CDR3 spells CASSERTYHEQYF. In DNA, the CDR3 is TGTGCCAGCAGCGAACGGACATACCACGAGCAGTACTTC.

This clone was observed a single time. The V gene is TRBV7-2, the J gene TRBJ2-7; tentative D call: TRBD2 (6 bases). Trimming pared 5 bases from V and 4 bases from J, leaving 18 bases between. This CDR3 is 15 amino acids long. CDR1 is SGHTA and CDR2 is FQGNSA in the germline V gene. The CDR3 DNA follows: TGTGCCAGCAGCCCTTTTCCGCGGGGCGAGTACGAGCAGTACTTC. Its protein product is CASSPFPRGEYEQYF. Drawing the rest from reference TRBV7-2 and TRBJ2-7, the complete variable domain is GAGVSQSPSNKVTEKGKDVELRCDPISGHTALYWYRQSLGQGLEFLIYFQGNSAPDKSGLPSDRFSAERTGGSVSTLTIQRTQQEDSAVYLCASSPFPRGEYEQYFGPGTRLTVT.

This rearrangement joins TRBV27 to TRBJ1-4; no clear D. This CDR3 has 12 amino acids. The V end was cut by 6 bases, the J end by 4 bases, with 6 bases between. Germline V gene sequence: CDR1 MNHEY, CDR2 SMNVEV (reference sequence). The CDR3 sequence: CASRQFNEKLFF. The CDR3 nucleotides are TGTGCCAGCAGGCAGTTTAATGAAAAACTGTTTTTT.

As for this clone: Other DNA sequences in the sample encode the same CDR3. The rearrangement links TRBV19 to TRBJ1-3; D call uncertain. Germline lookup yields CDR1 LNHDA and CDR2 SQIVND (reference sequence). The CDR3 spans 13 residues. V lost 9 bases and J lost 1, with 10 bases in between. The CDR3: CASQRESGNTIYF. The CDR3 DNA sequence: TGTGCCAGCCAACGGGAATCTGGAAACACCATATATTTT. The whole variable domain, filled in from reference TRBV19 and TRBJ1-3, reads DGGITQSPKYLFRKEGQNVTLSCEQNLNHDAMYWYRQDPGQGLRLIYYSQIVNDFQKGDIAEGYSVSREKKESFPLTVTSAQKNPTAFYLCASQRESGNTIYFGEGSWLTVV.

CDR3 protein: CASSLNGGVLEQYF. The CDR3 nucleotides read TGTGCCAGCAGCTTAAACGGTGGAGTTTTAGAGCAGTACTTC. The chain couples TRBV7-9 to TRBJ2-7; D remains ambiguous. V was shortened by 2 bases and J by 7 bases, with 15 bases between the two germline ends. The CDR3 runs 14 residues. Germline CDR1 reads SEHNR; CDR2 reads FQNEAQ (reference sequence).

The rearrangement uses TRBV6-2 or TRBV6-3 and TRBJ1-1; D unclear. The CDR3 runs 16 residues. V was trimmed by 4 bases and J by 1 base, leaving 16 bases between them. Germline V gene sequence: CDR1 MNHEY, CDR2 SVGEGT. The CDR3 protein is CASSFTPLGANTEAFF. The CDR3 nucleotides read TGTGCCAGCAGTTTCACCCCCCTCGGAGCGAACACTGAAGCTTTCTTT.

The V and J genes are TRBV18 and TRBJ1-1; D is undetermined. Germline CDR1 and CDR2: KGHSH and LQKENI. CDR3 length: 12 residues. V lost 6 bases, J lost 4 bases, and 9 bases lay in between. The CDR3 bases are TGTGCCAGCTCGTCTACGGGCACTGAAGCTTTCTTT. This translates into CASSSTGTEAFF.

This sequence joins TRBV4-3 and TRBJ2-5, with D maybe TRBD1 (6 bases). The CDR3 is 16 residues long. Germline-derived CDR1 and CDR2 are LGHNA and YSLEER. Trimming shortened V by 4 bases and J by 3 bases, and 18 bases separated the two germline ends. The CDR3 loop reads CASSPEIKRQEETQYF. The CDR3 bases are TGCGCCAGCAGCCCCGAGATCAAGAGACAGGAAGAGACCCAGTACTTC.

This sequence joins TRBV4-3 and TRBJ1-5; the D is unclear. The germline gives CDR1 LGHNA, CDR2 YSLEER. V was trimmed by 0 bases and J by 7 bases, leaving 7 bases between them. This CDR3 contains 13 residues. CDR3 nucleotide sequence: TGCGCCAGCAGCCAAGAGTGGGAGCAGCCCCAGCATTTT. This sequence encodes CASSQEWEQPQHF.

CDR3 sequence: CAWSSGNPLQETQYF. The CDR3 nucleotides are TGTGCCTGGAGCTCGGGAAACCCCCTCCAAGAGACCCAGTACTTC. The chain employs TRBV30 and TRBJ2-5; possible D gene TRBD2, 5 bases. The V gene's germline CDR1 is GTSNPN and CDR2 SVGIG (reference sequence). The CDR3 length is 15 residues. The V gene lost 3 bases and the J gene lost 1 base, with 15 bases spanning the gap.

The chain joins TRBV7-3 to TRBJ2-3, with 10 bases fitting TRBD1. Trimming took 3 bases from V and 5 from J; bases not matched to a gene: 8. The CDR3 length is 16 residues. The germline V gene encodes CDR1 SGHTA and CDR2 FQGTGA. The CDR3 DNA is TGTGCCAGCAGCTTTCCCGGGACAGGGGAGGGAGATACGCAGTATTTT. It translates to CASSFPGTGEGDTQYF.

The chain couples TRBV4-1 to TRBJ2-3; D is possibly TRBD1 (6 bases). Trimming removed 0 bases from V and 7 bases from J, with 11 bases in between. Germline CDR1 is MGHRA and CDR2 is YSYEKL. This CDR3 is 14 amino acids long. The CDR3 nucleotides read TGCGCCAGCAGCCAAGACTGGACAGCTTATACGCAGTATTTT. Translated: CASSQDWTAYTQYF.

J is TRBJ1-2 and V is TRBV28, with 9 bases identical to TRBD1. The CDR3 is made up of 12 amino acids. Trimming removed 6 bases from V and 8 bases from J; junction bases left unmatched: 4. CDR1 and CDR2 from the germline V gene are MDHEN and SYDVKM. In DNA form, the CDR3 reads TGTGCCAGCAGGGGGACAGGGCTGGGCTACACCTTC. Residues: CASRGTGLGYTF.

This rearrangement joins TRBV5-1 to TRBJ2-5; the match to TRBD2 covers 9 bases. After removal of 4 bases from V and 7 bases from J, the junction contained 11 bases not matched to a gene. The CDR3 has 15 amino acids. CDR1 and CDR2 (germline): SGHRS, YFSETQ. CDR3 coding DNA: TGCGCCAGCAGCCACGCGTCCGGGACTAGCAGGACCCAGTACTTC. It specifies CASSHASGTSRTQYF. Based on the CDR3 plus reference TRBV5-1 and TRBJ2-5, the full variable domain is KAGVTQTPRYLIKTRGQQVTLSCSPISGHRSVSWYQQTPGQGLQFLFEYFSETQRNKGNFPGRFSGRQFSNSRSEMNVSTLELGDSALYLCASSHASGTSRTQYFGPGTRLLVL.

In DNA, the CDR3 is TGTGCCAGCAGCTTAGATGGACTAGCGGGCGCCTTCGGGCAGTACTTC. This encodes CASSLDGLAGAFGQYF. This sequence joins TRBV7-9 and TRBJ2-7; the match to TRBD2 covers 11 bases. Per the germline V gene, CDR1 is SEHNR and CDR2 is FQNEAQ (reference sequence). Trimming removed 1 base from V and 9 bases from J; junction bases left unmatched: 11. CDR3 length: 16 amino acids. Drawing the rest from reference TRBV7-9 and TRBJ2-7, the complete variable domain is DTGVSQNPRHKITKRGQNVTFRCDPISEHNRLYWYRQTLGQGPEFLTYFQNEAQLEKSRLLSDRFSAERPKGSFSTLEIQRTEQGDSAMYLCASSLDGLAGAFGQYFGPGTRLTVT.

The chain joins TRBV3-1 (or the pseudogene TRBV3-2) to TRBJ1-1, with D unresolved. This CDR3 is built from 14 residues. Trimming left V 1 base short and J 4 bases short, with 10 bases between. The germline CDR1 and CDR2 sequences are LGHDT and YNNKEL (reference sequence). The CDR3 nucleotides read TGTGCCAGCAGCCAAGCGGGGTTCGCCACTGAAGCTTTCTTT. This gives the protein CASSQAGFATEAFF.

The V call is TRBV28, the J call TRBJ1-1, with 7 positions matching TRBD1. This CDR3 spans 12 amino acids. Trimming at V came to 4 bases and at J to 11 bases, leaving 7 bases not matched to a gene. Germline assignment: CDR1 MDHEN and CDR2 SYDVKM. CDR3 coding DNA: TGTGCCAGCAGTTCCATCGACAGGGCTGCTTTCTTT. Protein product: CASSSIDRAAFF. The entire variable domain, with the rest obtained from reference TRBV28 and TRBJ1-1, is as follows: DVKVTQSSRYLVKRTGEKVFLECVQDMDHENMFWYRQDPGLGLRLIYFSYDVKMKEKGDIPEGYSVSREKKERFSLILESASTNQTSMYLCASSSIDRAAFFGQGTRLTVV.

The chain carries TRBV5-6 and TRBJ2-1; 8 bases fit TRBD1. J lost 3 bases, V lost 4 bases, and 6 bases had no gene match. This CDR3 comprises 15 residues. Germline V lookup: CDR1 SGHDT, CDR2 YYEEEE. The CDR3 DNA reads TGTGCCAGCAGCCACCGGACAGGGAGCTACAATGAGCAGTTCTTC. Its protein is CASSHRTGSYNEQFF.

The chain recombines TRBV7-2 with TRBJ1-1; 7 nucleotides line up with TRBD1. V lost 5 bases, J lost 4 bases, and 7 bases stayed unmatched. The length of the CDR3 is 14 residues. Germline loops: CDR1 SGHTA, CDR2 FQGNSA. The CDR3 DNA reads TGTGCCAGCAGCATACGACAGGGTAGCACTGAAGCTTTCTTT. Translation: CASSIRQGSTEAFF.

The chain joins TRBV28 to TRBJ2-1; no firm D call. This CDR3 spans 12 amino acids. V was cut by 5 bases and J by 7 bases, with 9 bases left in between. Germline loops: CDR1 MDHEN, CDR2 SYDVKM. CDR3 in DNA: TGTGCCAGCAGTACTACCGAGAATGAGCAGTTCTTC. Protein: CASSTTENEQFF.

This clone came up a few times. The rearrangement uses TRBV10-3 and TRBJ1-1; a possible D gene is TRBD1 (6 bases). CDR1 is ENHRY and CDR2 is SYGVKD in the germline V gene. This CDR3 has 14 amino acids. Trimming took 3 bases from V and 0 from J, leaving 8 bases between them. The CDR3 sequence: CAISDGTLNTEAFF. The CDR3 region has the DNA TGTGCCATCAGTGATGGGACACTGAACACTGAAGCTTTCTTT.

This clone was picked up a small number of times. The chain uses TRBV7-8 and TRBJ1-2; TRBD1 aligns across 8 bases. The CDR3 contains 14 residues. CDR1 SGHVS and CDR2 FQNEAQ come from the germline V gene. J was trimmed by 11 bases and V by 5 bases; bases with no gene match: 13. The CDR3, as DNA: TGTGCCAGCAGCCCCAACCGGGACAGGCAATGGTACACCTTC. Translating it yields CASSPNRDRQWYTF.